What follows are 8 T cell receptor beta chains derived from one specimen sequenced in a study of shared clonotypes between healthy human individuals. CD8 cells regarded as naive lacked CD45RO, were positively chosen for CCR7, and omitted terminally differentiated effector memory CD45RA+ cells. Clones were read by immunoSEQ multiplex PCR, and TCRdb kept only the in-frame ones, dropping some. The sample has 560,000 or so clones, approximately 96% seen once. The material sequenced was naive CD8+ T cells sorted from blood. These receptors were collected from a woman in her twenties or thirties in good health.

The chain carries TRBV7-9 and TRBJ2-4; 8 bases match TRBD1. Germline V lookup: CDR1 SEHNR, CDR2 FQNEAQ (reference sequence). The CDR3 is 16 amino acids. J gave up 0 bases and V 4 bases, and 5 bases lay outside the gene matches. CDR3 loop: CASSSGTGVAKNIQYF. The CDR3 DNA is TGTGCCAGCAGCTCTGGGACAGGAGTAGCCAAAAACATTCAGTACTTC.

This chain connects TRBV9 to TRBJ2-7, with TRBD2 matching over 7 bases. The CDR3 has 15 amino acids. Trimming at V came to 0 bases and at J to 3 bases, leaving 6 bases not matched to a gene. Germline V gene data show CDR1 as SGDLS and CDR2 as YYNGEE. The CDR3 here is CASSVALAGHYEQYF. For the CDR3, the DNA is TGTGCCAGCAGCGTAGCATTAGCGGGCCACTACGAGCAGTACTTC.

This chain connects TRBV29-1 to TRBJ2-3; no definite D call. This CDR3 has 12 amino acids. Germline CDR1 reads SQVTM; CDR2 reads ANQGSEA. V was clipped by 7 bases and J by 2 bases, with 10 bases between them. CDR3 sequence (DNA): TGCAGCGCTGCGTTAGACACAGATACGCAGTATTTT. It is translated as CSAALDTDTQYF.

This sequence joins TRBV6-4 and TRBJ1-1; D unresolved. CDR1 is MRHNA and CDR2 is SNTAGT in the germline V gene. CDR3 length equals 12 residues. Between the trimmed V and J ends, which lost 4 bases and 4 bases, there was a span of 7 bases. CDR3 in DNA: TGTGCCAGCAGTGGAGGAAGCACTGAAGCTTTCTTT. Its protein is CASSGGSTEAFF.

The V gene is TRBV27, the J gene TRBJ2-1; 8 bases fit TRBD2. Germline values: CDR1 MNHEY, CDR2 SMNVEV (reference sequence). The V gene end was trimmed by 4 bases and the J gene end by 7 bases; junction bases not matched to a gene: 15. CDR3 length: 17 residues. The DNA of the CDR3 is TGTGCCAGCAGTTCTGTCGGAGTAGCGGGAAGTGTAAATGAGCAGTTCTTC. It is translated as CASSSVGVAGSVNEQFF.

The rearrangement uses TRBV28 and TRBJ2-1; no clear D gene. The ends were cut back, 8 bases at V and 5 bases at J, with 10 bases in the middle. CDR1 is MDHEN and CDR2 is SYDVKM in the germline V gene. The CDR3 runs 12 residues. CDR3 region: CASAIIHNEQFF. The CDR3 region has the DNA TGTGCCAGCGCTATCATTCACAATGAGCAGTTCTTC.

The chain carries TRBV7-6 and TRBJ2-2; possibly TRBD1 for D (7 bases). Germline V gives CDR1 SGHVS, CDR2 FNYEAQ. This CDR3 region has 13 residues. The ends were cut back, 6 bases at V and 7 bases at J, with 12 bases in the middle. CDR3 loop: CASSPGDSGELFF. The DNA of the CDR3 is TGTGCCAGCAGTCCGGGGGACAGCGGGGAGCTGTTTTTT.

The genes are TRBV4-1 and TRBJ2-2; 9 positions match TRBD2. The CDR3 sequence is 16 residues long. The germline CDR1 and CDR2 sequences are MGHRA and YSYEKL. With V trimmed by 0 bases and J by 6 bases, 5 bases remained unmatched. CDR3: CASSQDTSGRSGELFF. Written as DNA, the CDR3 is TGCGCCAGCAGCCAAGATACCAGCGGGAGGTCCGGGGAGCTGTTTTTT.